This T cell receptor (beta chain) derives from a study of OX40 agonist ivuxolimab in advanced cancers. Study as a whole: Dose-escalation patients were diagnosed with hepatocellular carcinoma, melanoma, renal cell cancer or head and neck cancer.

To note about this clone: Its antigen is still unknown.

Assay used: immunoSEQ multiplex PCR; TCRdb lists only in-frame clones, some missing. The table shows approximately 19,000 clones, with more than 70% occurring only once. Notes on the study in general: Clonal expansion among partial responders at 0.1-3.0 mg/kg ranked near the lowest.

Germline V gene data show CDR1 as MNHNS and CDR2 as SASEGT. CDR3 size: 15 residues. The V and J ends lost 11 bases and 0 bases respectively, with 16 bases between them. This TCR was recovered from an adult with an advanced solid tumor such as melanoma, head and neck, liver or kidney cancer. The sequencing here drew on CD4+ or CD8+ T cells sorted from blood, taken in a trial of the OX40 agonist ivuxolimab. The gene calls are TRBV6-1 and TRBJ1-4; possible D gene TRBD1, 5 bases. This CDR3 reads CASHPGQATNEKLFF. The CDR3, as DNA: TGTGCCTCCCACCCAGGGCAGGCAACTAATGAAAAACTGTTTTTT.